The clone carrying this T cell receptor beta chain was found many times. What it binds is unknown. These data come from a study of early T cells in non-severe SARS-CoV-2 infection. Study-level background: Chains stayed unpaired after sequencing of bulk RNA from unsorted whole blood.

Individual cDNA molecules were tagged with unique molecular identifiers. MiXCR, applied by TCRdb to the 5' RACE reads, yields one record per CDR3 protein. The sample carries tens of thousands of distinct CDR3 sequences, about a tenth recorded once. General study findings and limits: The matching step, a VDJdb search, favored anti-spike CD8 responses and missed private and CD4 specificities.

The V gene lost 8 bases and the J gene lost 2 bases, with 9 bases spanning the gap. The CDR3 is 11 amino acids. Germline CDR1 is SQVTM and CDR2 is ANQGSEA. Sample: whole blood, taken at baseline. This sequence joins TRBV29-1 and TRBJ1-1, with a tentative D call TRBD1 (5 bases). The sequence came from an adult who was a healthcare worker with PCR-confirmed SARS-CoV-2 infection or an uninfected control (not recorded which). The CDR3 DNA reads as TGCAGCTCACAGGTAAACACTGAAGCTTTCTTT. It encodes CSSQVNTEAFF.